Listed here are 20 T cell receptor beta chains from one sample, sequenced in a study of cytomegalovirus exposure and HLA in healthy donors. Researchers ran the PCR with 60 Vbeta and 13 Jbeta primers. TCRdb's copy holds only in-frame clones and misses some; the assay was immunoSEQ multiplex PCR. The data show over 100,000 clones, approximately 69% seen once. The sequencing input was PBMCs. All receptors derive from a middle-aged man in good health and CMV-seropositive.

The V call is TRBV6-5, the J call TRBJ1-1; D may be TRBD1 (6 bases). Germline CDR1 reads MNHEY; CDR2 reads SVGAGI. V was pared by 0 bases and J by 5 bases, with 13 bases between. The CDR3 is 15 amino acids. The CDR3 sequence: CASSYSRARGTEAFF. The CDR3, as DNA: TGTGCCAGCAGTTACTCCAGGGCCAGGGGAACTGAAGCTTTCTTT.

The V and J genes are TRBV28 and TRBJ2-1, with D hard to call. Trimming pared 4 bases from V and 3 bases from J, leaving 7 bases between. Germline V gene lookup returns CDR1 MDHEN and CDR2 SYDVKM. The CDR3 sequence is 13 residues long. CDR3 residues: CASSWRYYNEQFF. The CDR3 DNA sequence: TGTGCCAGCAGTTGGCGGTACTACAATGAGCAGTTCTTC.

This rearrangement joins TRBV29-1 to TRBJ2-1, with 12 nucleotides matching TRBD2. V was pared by 5 bases and J by 4 bases, with 6 bases of the junction left unmatched. Germline V CDR1 and CDR2: SQVTM, ANQGSEA. The CDR3 length is 15 residues. DNA of the CDR3: TGCAGCGTTTTGCAGACTAGCGGGGGATACAATGAGCAGTTCTTC. Translation: CSVLQTSGGYNEQFF.

This clone was observed a few times. The chain links TRBV4-1 to TRBJ1-1; D remains unclear. CDR1 and CDR2 from the germline V gene are MGHRA and YSYEKL. Deletions cut 0 bases from V and 4 bases from J, with 3 bases between. The CDR3 is 12 residues long. The CDR3: CASSQEATEAFF. The DNA for the CDR3 is TGCGCCAGCAGCCAAGAAGCCACTGAAGCTTTCTTT.

The chain recombines TRBV2 with TRBJ1-1; D not resolved. The CDR3 has 15 amino acids. Germline loops: CDR1 SNHLY, CDR2 FYNNEI. Between the trimmed V and J ends, which lost 6 bases and 4 bases, there was a span of 18 bases. CDR3 DNA: TGTGCCAGCAGGCCTACCCAATCCGAGGGCACTGAAGCTTTCTTT. Translated, it gives CASRPTQSEGTEAFF.

This clone was observed a few times. The CDR3 DNA reads TGCGCCAGCAGCCAGTACAGGGAAAGCGCTGAAGCTTTCTTT. Protein sequence: CASSQYRESAEAFF. The V call is TRBV4-1, the J call TRBJ1-1; D may be TRBD1 (6 bases). The V gene's germline CDR1 is MGHRA and CDR2 YSYEKL. The CDR3 spans 14 residues. Trimming took off 3 bases at V and 6 bases at J, with 14 bases between the two ends.

In its sample, this clone was seen a few times. The rearrangement joins TRBV28 to TRBJ1-5; possibly TRBD1 for D (6 bases). V was cut by 0 bases and J by 4 bases, with 25 bases left in between. The CDR3 is made up of 20 amino acids. Germline values: CDR1 MDHEN, CDR2 SYDVKM. The chain's CDR3 is CASSLWIRRRPGTQNQPQHF. Here the CDR3 DNA reads TGTGCCAGCAGTTTATGGATCAGACGGCGACCTGGGACACAAAATCAGCCCCAGCATTTT.

V usage is TRBV5-1 and J usage is TRBJ1-1; 7 bases align to TRBD1. The germline V gene encodes CDR1 SGHRS and CDR2 YFSETQ. The V and J ends lost 3 bases and 5 bases, in that order; junction bases with no gene match: 1. This CDR3 comprises 12 residues. The CDR3, as DNA: TGCGCCAGCAGCTCAGGGGGAACTGAAGCTTTCTTT. This translates into CASSSGGTEAFF.

The rearrangement links TRBV11-2 to TRBJ2-2; weak D call: TRBD1 (6 bases). CDR3 size: 16 residues. V lost 5 bases and J 2 bases, leaving 15 bases between the germline ends. Looked up from germline, CDR1 is SGHAT and CDR2 is FQNNGV. The CDR3 protein is CASSLRTALNTGELFF. CDR3 DNA: TGTGCCAGCAGCCTTAGGACAGCTTTAAACACCGGGGAGCTGTTTTTT.

This clone appeared a few times. The chain uses TRBV5-1 and TRBJ2-2, with 10 bases lining up with TRBD1. The CDR3 length is 16 residues. V gave up 1 base and J gave up 3 bases; unmatched junction bases: 3. The germline CDR1 and CDR2 sequences are SGHRS and YFSETQ. The CDR3 DNA sequence: TGCGCCAGCAGCTTGACGGGACAGGGGTACACCGGGGAGCTGTTTTTT. It translates to CASSLTGQGYTGELFF.

This clone was counted between two and nine times. This chain links TRBV2 with TRBJ2-7; 7 bases agree with TRBD1. This CDR3 spans 14 amino acids. Germline values: CDR1 SNHLY, CDR2 FYNNEI. V was pared by 3 bases and J by 2 bases, with 4 bases of the junction left unmatched. The CDR3 protein is CASSDRGGPYEQYF. DNA for the CDR3: TGTGCCAGCAGTGACAGAGGGGGCCCCTACGAGCAGTACTTC.

J is TRBJ1-3 and V is TRBV6-1; D gene uncertain. In germline, CDR1 is MNHNS, CDR2 SASEGT. V gave up 6 bases and J gave up 1 base, with 10 bases separating them. The length of the CDR3 is 14 residues. CDR3 protein: CASSLYPSGNTIYF. The DNA of the CDR3 is TGTGCCAGCAGCCTCTATCCTTCTGGAAACACCATATATTTT.

The chain recombines TRBV25-1 with TRBJ1-2; 7 bases line up with TRBD1. V was clipped by 5 bases and J by 6 bases; unmatched bases: 9. Germline CDR1 is MGHDK and CDR2 is SYGVNS. The CDR3 runs to 14 residues. In DNA, the CDR3 is TGTGCCAGCAGTAGCCCGACAGGGTCCCATGGCTACACCTTC. It translates to CASSSPTGSHGYTF.

V is TRBV5-5 and J is TRBJ2-7, with 8 bases that match TRBD1. The CDR3 runs 14 residues. Germline CDR1 reads SGHKS; CDR2 reads YYEKEE (reference sequence). Unmatched junction bases numbered 2, after V lost 0 bases and J lost 3 bases. CDR3 loop: CASSLDGQGYEQYF. In DNA form, the CDR3 reads TGTGCCAGCAGCTTGGATGGACAGGGCTACGAGCAGTACTTC.

The chain links TRBV5-1 to TRBJ2-1, with D uncertain. This CDR3 spans 13 amino acids. The ends were cut back, 4 bases at V and 5 bases at J, with 10 bases in the middle. Germline CDR1 reads SGHRS; CDR2 reads YFSETQ. CDR3 coding DNA: TGCGCCAGCAGCCTACGCTCGGACAATGAGCAGTTCTTC. This gives the protein CASSLRSDNEQFF.

This chain links TRBV27 with TRBJ2-5; the match to TRBD2 covers 7 bases. CDR3 length equals 16 residues. V shed 3 bases and J 2 bases; nucleotides not matched to a gene: 9. CDR1 MNHEY and CDR2 SMNVEV come from the germline V gene (reference sequence). CDR3 in DNA: TGTGCCAGCAGTTTTGCGGGAGTGGGGAGTCAAGAGACCCAGTACTTC. Amino acids: CASSFAGVGSQETQYF.

In nucleotides, the CDR3 is TGTGCCAGCAGCGACCTTCGGCCCAGGCAGGGGCCCCAGCATTTT. It specifies CASSDLRPRQGPQHF. V and J are TRBV28 and TRBJ1-5; perhaps TRBD1 as D (5 bases). Germline-derived CDR1 and CDR2 are MDHEN and SYDVKM. V lost 6 bases and J lost 9, with 21 bases in between. This CDR3 has 15 residues.

This chain links TRBV29-1 with TRBJ1-1; 7 positions match TRBD1. The CDR3 length is 12 residues. Germline lookup yields CDR1 SQVTM and CDR2 ANQGSEA. The junction had 6 bases not matched to a gene; V was cut back by 6 bases and J by 5 bases. The DNA of the CDR3 is TGCAGCGTCCGGCAGGGGGAAACTGAAGCTTTCTTT. As protein: CSVRQGETEAFF.

The chain recombines TRBV5-1 with TRBJ2-7; 11 positions agree with TRBD1. Germline assignment: CDR1 SGHRS and CDR2 YFSETQ. The CDR3 contains 14 residues. Trimming at V came to 7 bases and at J to 0 bases, leaving 3 bases not matched to a gene. The CDR3 here is CASRGQGASYEQYF. DNA of the CDR3: TGCGCCAGCCGCGGACAGGGGGCCTCCTACGAGCAGTACTTC. Filled out from reference TRBV5-1 and TRBJ2-7, the complete variable domain reads KAGVTQTPRYLIKTRGQQVTLSCSPISGHRSVSWYQQTPGQGLQFLFEYFSETQRNKGNFPGRFSGRQFSNSRSEMNVSTLELGDSALYLCASRGQGASYEQYFGPGTRLTVT.

This clone occurred a few times. The V gene is TRBV7-9, the J gene TRBJ1-1; D remains ambiguous. V lost 5 bases and J 1 base, leaving 8 bases between the germline ends. Per the germline V gene, CDR1 is SEHNR and CDR2 is FQNEAQ (reference sequence). The CDR3 contains 13 residues. CDR3 in amino acids: CASSPDKNTEAFF. The CDR3 DNA sequence: TGTGCCAGCAGCCCTGACAAGAACACTGAAGCTTTCTTT.